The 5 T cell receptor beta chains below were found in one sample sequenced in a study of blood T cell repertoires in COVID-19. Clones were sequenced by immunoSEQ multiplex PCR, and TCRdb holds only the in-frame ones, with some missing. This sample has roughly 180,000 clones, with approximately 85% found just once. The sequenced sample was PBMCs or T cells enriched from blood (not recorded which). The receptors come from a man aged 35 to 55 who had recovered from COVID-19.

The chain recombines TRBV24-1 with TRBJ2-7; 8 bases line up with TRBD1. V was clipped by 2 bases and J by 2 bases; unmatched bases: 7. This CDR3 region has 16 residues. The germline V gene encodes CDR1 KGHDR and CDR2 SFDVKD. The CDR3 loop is CATSDSRTGWAYEQYF. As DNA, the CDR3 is TGTGCCACCAGTGATTCGAGGACAGGGTGGGCCTACGAGCAGTACTTC.

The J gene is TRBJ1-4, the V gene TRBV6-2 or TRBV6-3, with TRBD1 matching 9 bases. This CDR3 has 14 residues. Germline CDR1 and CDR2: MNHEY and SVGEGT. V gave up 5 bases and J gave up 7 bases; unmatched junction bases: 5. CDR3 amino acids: CASSTGTGLEKLFF. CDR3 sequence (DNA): TGTGCCAGCAGTACCGGGACAGGGCTTGAAAAACTGTTTTTT.

CDR3 residues: CASRGPSVDGYTF. CDR3 bases: TGTGCCAGCAGAGGCCCGAGCGTAGATGGCTACACCTTC. The V gene is TRBV28, the J gene TRBJ1-2, with D uncertain. This CDR3 region has 13 residues. The V gene's germline CDR1 is MDHEN and CDR2 SYDVKM. The ends were cut back, 6 bases at V and 6 bases at J, with 14 bases in the middle.

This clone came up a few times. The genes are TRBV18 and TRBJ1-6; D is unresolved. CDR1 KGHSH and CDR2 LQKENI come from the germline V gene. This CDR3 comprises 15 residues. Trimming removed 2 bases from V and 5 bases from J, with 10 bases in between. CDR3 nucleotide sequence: TGTGCCAGCTCACCATTGGCAGATGATAATTCACCCCTCCACTTT. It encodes CASSPLADDNSPLHF. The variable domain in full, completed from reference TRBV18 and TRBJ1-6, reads NAGVMQNPRHLVRRRGQEARLRCSPMKGHSHVYWYRQLPEEGLKFMVYLQKENIIDESGMPKERFSAEFPKEGPSILRIQQVVRGDSAAYFCASSPLADDNSPLHFGNGTRLTVT.

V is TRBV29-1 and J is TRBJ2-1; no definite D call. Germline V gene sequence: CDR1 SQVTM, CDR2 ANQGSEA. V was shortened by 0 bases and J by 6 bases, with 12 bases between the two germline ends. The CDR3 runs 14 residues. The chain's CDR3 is CSVEDEALGNEQFF. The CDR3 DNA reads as TGCAGCGTTGAAGATGAGGCCCTCGGCAATGAGCAGTTCTTC.